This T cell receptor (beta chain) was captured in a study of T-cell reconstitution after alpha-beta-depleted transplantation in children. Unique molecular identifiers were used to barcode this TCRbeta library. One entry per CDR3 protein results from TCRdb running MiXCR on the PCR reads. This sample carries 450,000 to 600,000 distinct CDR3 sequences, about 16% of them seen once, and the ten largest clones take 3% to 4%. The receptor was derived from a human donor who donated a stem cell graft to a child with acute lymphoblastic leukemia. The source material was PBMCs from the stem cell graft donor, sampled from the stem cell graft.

The CDR3 protein is CASTDYLHNEQFF. The CDR3 DNA sequence: TGTGCCAGCACGGACTACCTCCACAATGAGCAGTTCTTC. The J gene is TRBJ2-1, the V gene TRBV7-3; possibly TRBD2 for D (6 bases). V shed 7 bases and J shed 5 bases, with 12 bases lying between them. Per germline, CDR1 SGHTA and CDR2 FQGTGA. This CDR3 has 13 residues.